The clone carrying this T cell receptor beta chain was seen only a few times. The antigen is undetermined. J lost 9 bases, V lost 4 bases, and 6 bases had no gene match. This CDR3 is 14 amino acids long. Germline V CDR1 and CDR2: SGHRS, YFSETQ. The entry originates in a study of identical twins. Via MiXCR, TCRdb re-called the 5' RACE reads, giving one row per CDR3 protein. The sample consists of 550,000 to 700,000 distinct CDR3 sequences, around 20% of them appearing once. Findings of the study overall: Because invariant MAIT and iNKT cells could be present, zero-insertion analyses could be partly confounded.

In addition, the sample was reused for a study of T cells expressing NK-cell markers. That source adds: Sequenced donors, eight in total, included seven who were HCMV-seropositive and one who was seronegative. Dominant NKG2C+ clonotype frequencies of roughly 1.0-7.0% of CD8+ T cells were measured in six or seven donors. Also leading the CD3+CD56-NKG2C+ fraction in a handful of donors were these clonotypes.

This chain links TRBV5-1 with TRBJ2-1; TRBD1 matches 11 bases. The TCR originated in a woman between 18 and 29 years old in good health. The sample consisted of PBMCs. CDR3: CASSGQGAHSEQFF. The CDR3 region has the DNA TGCGCCAGCAGCGGACAGGGGGCGCACAGTGAGCAGTTCTTC.